The source of this T cell receptor (beta chain) is a study of blood T cells in healthy people across ages. For every donor, a draw yielded ten milliliters of peripheral blood. V shed 5 bases and J shed 5 bases, with 10 bases lying between them. Germline V CDR1 and CDR2: SEHNR, FQNEAQ (reference sequence). CDR3 length: 13 amino acids. Combining a sample-barcoded 5' primer with a J-beta primer mix, a second PCR ran for 7 to 11 cycles. TCRdb re-called the 5' RACE reads with MiXCR, one entry per CDR3 protein. The table has roughly 800,000 distinct CDR3 sequences, more than 45% seen once; the top ten hold over 20%. General study findings and limits: Older individuals had lower TCR beta diversity per million T cells (the decline was roughly linear).

A word on this clonotype: As yet, its antigen is unknown.

This clonotype was obtained from a man aged 25-45 years in good health. The source material was blood. This sequence joins TRBV7-9 and TRBJ1-5; maybe TRBD1 (5 bases). The CDR3 bases are TGTGCCAGCAGCGTTGGGACCGATCAGCCCCAGCATTTT. Residues: CASSVGTDQPQHF.